The T cell receptor (beta chain) described here comes from a study of blood T cell repertoires in COVID-19. Study-wide background: Researchers got acute and convalescent COVID-19 samples from the United States, Italy and Spain. T cells, B-cell-depleted T cells, or PBMCs provided the cDNA or gDNA that served as material.

Authors' analysis steps: Reference gene primer amplification in the assay estimated nucleated cell counts. Sequencing used immunoSEQ multiplex PCR; TCRdb keeps in-frame clones, though not all of them. V and J calls and clone size follow that table, whereas D and trimming were derived from the DNA. The data hold 80,000 to 100,000 clones, with roughly 85% observed a single time. Material: peripheral blood. The sequence was collected from a man between 65 and 79 years old with acute or convalescent COVID-19.

The DNA for the CDR3 is TGTGCCAGCAGTGAATATGACAGGGGAAGCTCCTACGAGCAGTACGTC. Amino acids: CASSEYDRGSSYEQYV. This chain links TRBV6-1 with TRBJ2-7, with 8 bases that match TRBD1. CDR3 length: 16 residues. The V segment lost 2 bases and the J segment 0 bases; nucleotides outside the gene matches: 6. Germline CDR1 is MNHNS and CDR2 is SASEGT.